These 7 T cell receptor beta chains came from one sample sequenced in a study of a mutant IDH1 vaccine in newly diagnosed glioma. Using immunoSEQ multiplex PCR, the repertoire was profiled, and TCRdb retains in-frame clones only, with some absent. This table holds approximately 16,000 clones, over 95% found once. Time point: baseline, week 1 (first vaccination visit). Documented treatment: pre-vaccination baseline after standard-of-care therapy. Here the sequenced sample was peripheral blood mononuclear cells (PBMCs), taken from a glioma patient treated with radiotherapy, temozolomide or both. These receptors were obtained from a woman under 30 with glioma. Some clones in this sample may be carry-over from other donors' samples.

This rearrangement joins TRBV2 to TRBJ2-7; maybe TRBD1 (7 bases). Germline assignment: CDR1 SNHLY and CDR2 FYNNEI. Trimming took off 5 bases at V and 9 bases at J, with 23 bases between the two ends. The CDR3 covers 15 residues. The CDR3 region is CASSPPGGQTDGQYF. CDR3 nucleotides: TGTGCCAGCAGTCCACCCGGGGGACAGACCGACGGGCAGTACTTC.

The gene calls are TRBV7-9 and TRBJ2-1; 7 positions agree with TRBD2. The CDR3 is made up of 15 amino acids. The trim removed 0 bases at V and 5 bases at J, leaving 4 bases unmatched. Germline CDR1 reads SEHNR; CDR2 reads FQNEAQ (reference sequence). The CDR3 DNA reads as TGTGCCAGCAGCTTAGCGGGAGGGCCCCACAATGAGCAGTTCTTC. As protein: CASSLAGGPHNEQFF.

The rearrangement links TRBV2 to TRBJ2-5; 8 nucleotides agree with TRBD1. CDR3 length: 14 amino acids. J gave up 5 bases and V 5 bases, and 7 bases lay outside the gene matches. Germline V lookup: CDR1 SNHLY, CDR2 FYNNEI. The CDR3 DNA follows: TGTGCCAGCAGTCTGGACAGGGTGGGTGAGACCCAGTACTTC. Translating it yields CASSLDRVGETQYF.

The DNA of the CDR3 is TGTGCCAGCAGTTTGAGGGTGCCGGGACAGGGGGCCCACGAGCAGTACTTC. Translating it yields CASSLRVPGQGAHEQYF. V is TRBV27 and J is TRBJ2-7; 12 bases fit TRBD1. Losses at the gene ends were 3 bases for V and 5 bases for J; bases not matched to a gene: 11. The CDR3 has 17 amino acids. Germline CDR1 reads MNHEY; CDR2 reads SMNVEV (reference sequence).

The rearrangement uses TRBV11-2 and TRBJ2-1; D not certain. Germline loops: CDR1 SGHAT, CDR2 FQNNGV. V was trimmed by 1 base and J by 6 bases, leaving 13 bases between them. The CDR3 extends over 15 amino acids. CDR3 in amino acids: CASSLALARSNEQFF. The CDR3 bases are TGTGCCAGCAGCTTAGCTTTAGCCAGAAGCAATGAGCAGTTCTTC.

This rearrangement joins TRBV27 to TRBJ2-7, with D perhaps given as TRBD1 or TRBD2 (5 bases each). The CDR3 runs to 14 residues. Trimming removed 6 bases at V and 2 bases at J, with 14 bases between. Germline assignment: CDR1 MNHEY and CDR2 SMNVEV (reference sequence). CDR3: CASRPGTGAYEQYF. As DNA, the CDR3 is TGTGCCAGCAGACCCGGGACGGGTGCCTACGAGCAGTACTTC.

The CDR3 DNA follows: TGTGCCAGCAGTAAGGGGGGCACGAACACTGAAGCTTTCTTT. Its protein is CASSKGGTNTEAFF. The J gene is TRBJ1-1, the V gene TRBV28, with a weak D call TRBD1 (6 bases). There are 14 residues in the CDR3. CDR1 and CDR2 from the germline V gene are MDHEN and SYDVKM. V was pared by 5 bases and J by 1 base, with 11 bases between. The full variable domain, rest sourced from reference TRBV28 and TRBJ1-1, is DVKVTQSSRYLVKRTGEKVFLECVQDMDHENMFWYRQDPGLGLRLIYFSYDVKMKEKGDIPEGYSVSREKKERFSLILESASTNQTSMYLCASSKGGTNTEAFFGQGTRLTVV.